A single sample gave rise to the 29 T cell receptor beta chains below, sequenced in a study of blood T cell repertoires in COVID-19. Assay: immunoSEQ multiplex PCR; the TCRdb copy retains only in-frame clones and omits some. The sample carries 250,000 to 350,000 clones, about 91% recorded once. Sequences were obtained from peripheral blood. These TCRs come from a woman aged 60-75 years with acute or convalescent COVID-19.

The genes are TRBV2 and TRBJ2-7, with D hard to call. This CDR3 region has 12 residues. Germline-derived CDR1 and CDR2 are SNHLY and FYNNEI. The ends were cut back, 8 bases at V and 1 base at J, with 9 bases in the middle. The CDR3 DNA follows: TGTGCCAGCGAGCAACAGTCCTACGAGCAGTACTTC. This sequence encodes CASEQQSYEQYF.

The CDR3 protein is CASSRDGGYEQYF. CDR3 nucleotides: TGTGCCAGCTCCCGGGACGGGGGCTACGAGCAGTACTTC. V gene TRBV18 combines with J gene TRBJ2-7; D perhaps matches TRBD2 (6 bases). V was clipped by 6 bases and J by 3 bases, with 12 bases between them. CDR1 and CDR2 from the germline V gene are KGHSH and LQKENI. CDR3 length: 13 amino acids.

This clone has only one observation. This chain uses TRBV28 with TRBJ1-1, with 10 bases lining up with TRBD1. Trimming cost V 4 bases and J 3 bases; bases outside gene matches: 5. Germline V gene sequence: CDR1 MDHEN, CDR2 SYDVKM. The CDR3 is 15 residues long. The CDR3 nucleotides read TGTGCCAGCAGTTCGGCCGGGACAGGGGACACTGAAGCTTTCTTT. Its protein product is CASSSAGTGDTEAFF.

This clone was observed a handful of times. This rearrangement joins TRBV19 to TRBJ1-5; D unclear. CDR3 length equals 15 residues. Trimming removed 4 bases at V and 0 bases at J, with 10 bases between. Germline CDR1 and CDR2: LNHDA and SQIVND (reference sequence). The CDR3: CASSKTELSNQPQHF. CDR3 DNA sequence: TGTGCCAGTAGTAAAACAGAGCTTAGCAATCAGCCCCAGCATTTT.

The chain uses TRBV28 and TRBJ2-3; weak D call: TRBD2 (6 bases). This CDR3 contains 15 residues. CDR1 and CDR2 from the germline V gene are MDHEN and SYDVKM. The V and J ends lost 5 bases and 1 base respectively, with 13 bases between them. The CDR3: CASSRPGLRTDTQYF. The CDR3 DNA reads TGTGCCAGCAGTCGCCCGGGACTCCGCACAGATACGCAGTATTTT. Combining the CDR3 with reference TRBV28 and TRBJ2-3 gives the whole variable domain DVKVTQSSRYLVKRTGEKVFLECVQDMDHENMFWYRQDPGLGLRLIYFSYDVKMKEKGDIPEGYSVSREKKERFSLILESASTNQTSMYLCASSRPGLRTDTQYFGPGTRLTVL.

The chain carries TRBV24-1 and TRBJ2-3; 12 bases are a match to TRBD2. The CDR3 runs to 16 residues. Germline lookup yields CDR1 KGHDR and CDR2 SFDVKD. V shed 4 bases and J 6 bases; nucleotides not matched to a gene: 7. CDR3 amino acids: CATSDTSGGSPDTQYF. The CDR3 DNA reads as TGTGCCACCAGTGACACTAGCGGGGGGTCCCCTGATACGCAGTATTTT.

This chain connects TRBV3-1 (or the pseudogene TRBV3-2) to TRBJ2-4; 9 bases are shared with TRBD1. This CDR3 is 17 amino acids long. Germline lookup yields CDR1 LGHDT and CDR2 YNNKEL (reference sequence). V shed 3 bases, J shed 8 bases, and the junction held 14 bases outside the gene matches. DNA of the CDR3: TGTGCCAGCAGCCAGACCGGGACAGGGTCAGTCGAGGACATTCAGTACTTC. It yields the protein CASSQTGTGSVEDIQYF.

V gene TRBV5-4 combines with J gene TRBJ2-2, with 8 bases that match TRBD2. Germline V gives CDR1 SGHNT, CDR2 YYREEE (reference sequence). The CDR3 spans 15 residues. With V trimmed by 3 bases and J by 7 bases, 8 bases remained unmatched. The CDR3 sequence is CASSSASGPDGELFF. In nucleotides, the CDR3 is TGTGCCAGCAGCTCTGCTAGCGGGCCCGACGGGGAGCTGTTTTTT.

Regarding this clone: The same CDR3 can be traced to other DNA sequences in this sample. The rearrangement joins TRBV7-2 to TRBJ1-2, with 7 bases that match TRBD1. The CDR3 consists of 13 residues. The junction had 2 bases not matched to a gene; V was cut back by 5 bases and J by 2 bases. Germline V lookup: CDR1 SGHTA, CDR2 FQGNSA. The CDR3 nucleotides are TGTGCCAGCAGCCCGGACAGGAACTATGGCTACACCTTC. Amino acids: CASSPDRNYGYTF.

The chain recombines TRBV12-3 or TRBV12-4 with TRBJ2-3; the D gene is possibly TRBD2 (6 bases). Trimming took 7 bases from V and 2 from J, leaving 10 bases between them. The CDR3 totals 13 residues. The CDR3 DNA is TGTGCCAGCAATCGGGACTTCACAGATACGCAGTATTTT. It encodes CASNRDFTDTQYF.

The chain links TRBV2 to TRBJ2-7, with no clear D. There are 13 residues in the CDR3. Germline V lookup: CDR1 SNHLY, CDR2 FYNNEI. The V and J ends lost 9 bases and 0 bases respectively, with 12 bases between them. CDR3 residues: CASSREASYEQYF. The CDR3 nucleotides are TGTGCCAGTAGCCGTGAGGCCTCCTACGAGCAGTACTTC.

The V and J genes are TRBV6-5 and TRBJ2-1; TRBD1 aligns across 7 bases. The CDR3 sequence is 15 residues long. The V gene's germline CDR1 is MNHEY and CDR2 SVGAGI. With 4 bases clipped from V and 1 base from J, the junction kept 4 bases outside the gene matches. The CDR3 bases are TGTGCCAGCAGTTTTGTGACAGGGTCCTACAATGAGCAGTTCTTC. It encodes CASSFVTGSYNEQFF.

Only one count was recorded for this clone. The chain couples TRBV5-8 to TRBJ1-5; tentatively, D is TRBD1 (6 bases). The CDR3 runs 16 residues. Germline CDR1 is SGHTS and CDR2 is YDEGEE. Deletions cut 4 bases from V and 5 bases from J, with 19 bases between. The CDR3 region is CASSDHRALIDQPQHF. In nucleotides, the CDR3 is TGTGCCAGCAGCGACCACAGGGCTTTGATCGATCAGCCCCAGCATTTT.

This clone showed up just once. Here the CDR3 reads CASSIGPGVGRADTQYF. The CDR3 nucleotides read TGTGCCAGCAGCATCGGGCCTGGGGTGGGGAGGGCGGATACGCAGTATTTT. This chain links TRBV7-7 with TRBJ2-3, with 7 bases that match TRBD2. Unmatched junction bases numbered 17, after V lost 5 bases and J lost 6 bases. The CDR3 runs 17 residues. CDR1 is SSHAT, CDR2 FNYEAQ, per germline (reference sequence).

This chain links TRBV3-1 (or the pseudogene TRBV3-2) with TRBJ2-6, with D maybe TRBD1 (6 bases). The CDR3 has 15 amino acids. Germline-derived CDR1 and CDR2 are LGHDT and YNNKEL (reference sequence). Trimming cost V 4 bases and J 0 bases, with 7 bases left between them. CDR3 sequence reads: CASSPRGSGANVLTF. CDR3 DNA sequence: TGTGCCAGCAGCCCCAGGGGCTCTGGGGCCAACGTCCTGACTTTC.

The rearrangement links TRBV7-3 to TRBJ1-5, with 7 bases matching TRBD1. Germline CDR1 reads SGHTA; CDR2 reads FQGTGA. CDR3 length equals 14 residues. The V gene end was trimmed by 5 bases and the J gene end by 6 bases; junction bases not matched to a gene: 7. This CDR3 is CASSMTGMGQPQHF. The CDR3 nucleotides read TGTGCCAGCAGCATGACAGGGATGGGTCAGCCCCAGCATTTT. The complete variable domain, with remaining parts taken from reference TRBV7-3 and TRBJ1-5, reads GAGVSQTPSNKVTEKGKYVELRCDPISGHTALYWYRQSLGQGPEFLIYFQGTGAADDSGLPNDRFFAVRPEGSVSTLKIQRTERGDSAVYLCASSMTGMGQPQHFGDGTRLSIL.

The V gene is TRBV7-2, the J gene TRBJ1-2; 7 bases fit TRBD1. This CDR3 spans 14 amino acids. Per the germline V gene, CDR1 is SGHTA and CDR2 is FQGNSA. The V segment lost 5 bases and the J segment 7 bases; nucleotides outside the gene matches: 10. CDR3 sequence reads: CASSRRGGAGGYTF. DNA for the CDR3: TGTGCCAGCAGCCGCCGAGGGGGCGCGGGTGGCTACACCTTC.

V usage is TRBV18 and J usage is TRBJ2-7; a possible D gene is TRBD2 (6 bases). CDR3 size: 14 residues. V dropped 4 bases and J dropped 1 base, with 11 bases sitting between them. Germline V gene lookup returns CDR1 KGHSH and CDR2 LQKENI. CDR3 sequence reads: CASSRGGVSYEQYF. The DNA of the CDR3 is TGTGCCAGCTCACGTGGAGGGGTATCCTACGAGCAGTACTTC.

A remark on this clone: A junction end diverges from the germline sequence, so it may reflect a read error. The V and J genes are TRBV7-7 and TRBJ2-1; 12 bases align to TRBD2. The germline V gene has CDR1 SSHAT and CDR2 FNYEAQ (reference sequence). The CDR3 is 15 residues long. Written as DNA, the CDR3 is TGTGCTAGCAGCTTATCGTCTAGCGGGAGGGTTGAGCAGTTCTTC. Protein product: CASSLSSSGRVEQFF.

The genes are TRBV5-4 and TRBJ1-1, with 10 bases lining up with TRBD1. Trimming took 5 bases from V and 7 from J; bases not matched to a gene: 5. The CDR3 has 13 amino acids. CDR1 is SGHNT and CDR2 is YYREEE in the germline V gene (reference sequence). Here the CDR3 DNA reads TGTGCCAGCAGGGGGACAGGGGATTATGAAGCTTTCTTT. Translated, it gives CASRGTGDYEAFF.

This chain joins TRBV11-2 and TRBJ2-7, with 10 bases fitting TRBD2. The CDR3 runs 14 residues. The J segment lost 3 bases and the V segment lost 5 bases, leaving 4 bases of the junction unmatched. Germline V CDR1 and CDR2: SGHAT, FQNNGV. CDR3 residues: CASSLRLAGYEQYF. CDR3 DNA sequence: TGTGCCAGCAGCCTACGACTAGCGGGCTACGAGCAGTACTTC.

This rearrangement joins TRBV27 to TRBJ2-5; no clear D gene. Trimming removed 5 bases from V and 5 bases from J, with 9 bases in between. Germline values: CDR1 MNHEY, CDR2 SMNVEV (reference sequence). This CDR3 is 12 amino acids long. The CDR3 region is CASSRYLETQYF. CDR3 coding DNA: TGTGCCAGCAGTCGCTACCTTGAGACCCAGTACTTC.

The gene calls are TRBV6-2 or TRBV6-3 and TRBJ2-3; 13 bases are shared with TRBD2. Germline V gives CDR1 MNHEY, CDR2 SVGEGT. The CDR3 loop spans 17 amino acids. V lost 5 bases to trimming and J lost 4 bases; unmatched junction nucleotides: 9. CDR3 sequence: CASSRPGLAGIADTQYF. CDR3 sequence (DNA): TGTGCCAGCAGTCGCCCGGGACTAGCGGGGATCGCAGATACGCAGTATTTT.

The chain combines TRBV2 with TRBJ2-7, with 9 bases fitting TRBD1. The CDR3 is 13 amino acids. Germline-derived CDR1 and CDR2 are SNHLY and FYNNEI. The junction had 6 bases not matched to a gene; V was cut back by 8 bases and J by 4 bases. The CDR3 protein is CASSNRGRYEQYF. CDR3 bases: TGTGCCAGCTCGAACAGGGGGCGATACGAGCAGTACTTC.

The rearrangement links TRBV7-2 to TRBJ2-5; perhaps TRBD2 as D (5 bases). V was trimmed by 2 bases and J by 6 bases, leaving 16 bases between them. Germline CDR1 SGHTA, CDR2 FQGNSA. The CDR3 is 15 residues long. The CDR3 nucleotides read TGTGCCAGCAGCTTAATGAGCGGAATAGGGAAGACCCAGTACTTC. It translates to CASSLMSGIGKTQYF. Complete variable domain (other parts from reference TRBV7-2 and TRBJ2-5): GAGVSQSPSNKVTEKGKDVELRCDPISGHTALYWYRQSLGQGLEFLIYFQGNSAPDKSGLPSDRFSAERTGGSVSTLTIQRTQQEDSAVYLCASSLMSGIGKTQYFGPGTRLLVL.

The V call is TRBV18, the J call TRBJ1-1, with 9 bases lining up with TRBD1. The CDR3 spans 14 residues. J was trimmed by 5 bases and V by 5 bases; bases with no gene match: 6. Germline loops: CDR1 KGHSH, CDR2 LQKENI. DNA of the CDR3: TGTGCCAGCTCAACAGGGGGCGCGGATACTGAAGCTTTCTTT. Protein product: CASSTGGADTEAFF.

This clone was seen a few times. The chain is built from TRBV9 and TRBJ2-5, with 8 bases aligning to TRBD1. The CDR3 is 15 amino acids. Germline V gives CDR1 SGDLS, CDR2 YYNGEE. V lost 4 bases, J lost 2 bases, and 7 bases stayed unmatched. CDR3 sequence (DNA): TGTGCCAGCAGCACCTCTACAGGGGGGCAAGAGACCCAGTACTTC. This sequence encodes CASSTSTGGQETQYF.

In its sample, this clone was seen once. The gene calls are TRBV7-2 and TRBJ1-5; possibly TRBD1 for D (6 bases). Trimming pared 1 base from V and 2 bases from J, leaving 18 bases between. This CDR3 region has 18 residues. Germline CDR1 is SGHTA and CDR2 is FQGNSA. The CDR3 spells CASSLGWDISWGNQPQHF. In nucleotides, the CDR3 is TGTGCCAGCAGCTTAGGGTGGGACATCAGTTGGGGCAATCAGCCCCAGCATTTT.

Remarks on this clone: This CDR3 is also generated by other DNA sequences in the sample. The chain joins TRBV4-3 to TRBJ2-7; 7 bases align to TRBD1. From germline, CDR1 is LGHNA and CDR2 YSLEER. The CDR3 sequence is 15 residues long. The V and J ends lost 0 bases and 1 base, in that order; junction bases with no gene match: 3. CDR3 nucleotide sequence: TGCGCCAGCAGCCAAGACAGGGACAGTTCCTACGAGCAGTACTTC. It specifies CASSQDRDSSYEQYF.